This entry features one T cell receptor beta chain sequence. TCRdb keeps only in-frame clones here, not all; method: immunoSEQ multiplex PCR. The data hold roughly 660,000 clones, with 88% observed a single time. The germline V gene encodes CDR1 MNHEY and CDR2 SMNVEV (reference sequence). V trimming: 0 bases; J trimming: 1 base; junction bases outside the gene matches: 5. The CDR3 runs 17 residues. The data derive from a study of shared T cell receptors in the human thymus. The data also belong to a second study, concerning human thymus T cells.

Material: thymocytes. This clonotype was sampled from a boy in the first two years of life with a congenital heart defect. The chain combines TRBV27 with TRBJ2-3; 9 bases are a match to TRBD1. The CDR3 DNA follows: TGTGCCAGCAGTTTATCCAACGACAGGGGGGGCACAGATACGCAGTATTTT. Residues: CASSLSNDRGGTDTQYF.